The 7 T cell receptor beta chains below come from one sample, sequenced in a study of graft-versus-host responses after intestinal transplantation. Libraries were prepared by immunoSEQ multiplex PCR; TCRdb keeps only in-frame clonotypes and omits some of them. This sample has tens of thousands of clones, with around 93% found just once. Their specific antigens are unknown. The specimen was unstimulated CD8+ T cells sorted from spleen or lymph node cells, collected before intestinal transplant. The receptors shown here come from a human donor who received an intestinal transplant.

V gene TRBV4-3 combines with J gene TRBJ1-2, with D possibly matching TRBD1 (5 bases). The ends were cut back, 2 bases at V and 5 bases at J, with 9 bases in the middle. The CDR3 is made up of 13 amino acids. Germline CDR1 and CDR2: LGHNA and YSLEER. Written as DNA, the CDR3 is TGCGCCAGCAGCCAACCCGGGGGGTATGGCTACACCTTC. Amino acid sequence: CASSQPGGYGYTF.

A single count supports this clone. The CDR3 sequence: CASSLAGANYGYTF. For the CDR3, the DNA is TGTGCCAGCAGCTTAGCGGGGGCAAACTATGGCTACACCTTC. The chain is built from TRBV7-8 and TRBJ1-2; perhaps TRBD1 as D (6 bases). Germline CDR1 and CDR2: SGHVS and FQNEAQ. CDR3 length: 14 amino acids. V was cut by 0 bases and J by 2 bases, with 7 bases left in between.

The chain recombines TRBV6-5 with TRBJ1-2, with D perhaps TRBD1 (6 bases). The CDR3 extends over 13 amino acids. Germline lookup yields CDR1 MNHEY and CDR2 SVGAGI. V was trimmed by 6 bases and J by 4 bases, leaving 12 bases between them. The CDR3 region is CASSLDRTYGYTF. CDR3 in DNA: TGTGCCAGCAGCCTAGACAGGACCTATGGCTACACCTTC.

This clone has only a few counts. This chain uses TRBV7-9 with TRBJ1-5, with 8 nucleotides matching TRBD1. The CDR3 is made up of 15 amino acids. The V segment lost 5 bases and the J segment 7 bases; nucleotides outside the gene matches: 10. In germline, CDR1 is SEHNR, CDR2 FQNEAQ (reference sequence). The CDR3 reads CASSRTGPSGQPQHF. The CDR3 DNA reads TGTGCCAGCAGCCGGACAGGGCCATCTGGGCAGCCCCAGCATTTT.

The chain uses TRBV4-1 and TRBJ2-3, with TRBD2 identical over 13 bases. J lost 1 base, V lost 4 bases, and 2 bases had no gene match. Looked up from germline, CDR1 is MGHRA and CDR2 is YSYEKL. The CDR3 is 16 residues long. The DNA of the CDR3 is TGCGCCAGCAGCCCAGGGACTAGCGGGGGCACAGATACGCAGTATTTT. Protein: CASSPGTSGGTDTQYF.

The chain has TRBV11-2 and TRBJ1-1; D ambiguous. This CDR3 is 15 amino acids long. The V end lost 1 base, the J end lost 5 bases, and 14 bases lay between the germline ends. Germline values: CDR1 SGHAT, CDR2 FQNNGV. CDR3 amino acids: CASSLVSPSGTEAFF. The CDR3 nucleotides are TGTGCCAGCAGCTTAGTGTCCCCTTCGGGGACTGAAGCTTTCTTT.

This chain joins TRBV6-5 and TRBJ1-5, with D maybe TRBD1 (5 bases). CDR3 length: 14 residues. Between the trimmed V and J ends, which lost 5 bases and 6 bases, there was a span of 14 bases. Per the germline V gene, CDR1 is MNHEY and CDR2 is SVGAGI. The CDR3, as DNA: TGTGCCAGCAGTGGGGACTCGGGGGGTCAGCCCCAGCATTTT. This translates into CASSGDSGGQPQHF.